A selection of T cell receptor beta chains follows, all from one sample in a study of human T cells and chemical hapten exposure. MiXCR was run by TCRdb on the RACE reads, yielding one entry per CDR3 protein. The sample holds fewer than 100,000 distinct CDR3 sequences; around 9.9% are singletons and the top ten take 1% to 1.2%. The sample here was whole blood, taken in connection with sensitization to the hapten diphenylcyclopropenone (DPC). These TCRs come from a woman aged 30 to 39 with alopecia areata. Some clones in this sample may be carry-over from other donors' samples. Both conserved end residues are trimmed from each CDR3.

TRBV28,TRBJ1-2,ASNRGPFYGYT
TRBV25-1,TRBJ2-6,ASSEVLGTGASGANVLT
TRBV28,TRBJ2-7,ASRSDFLLSGEQY
TRBV15,TRBJ2-3,ATSRDARTLGTDTQY
TRBV7-2,TRBJ1-2,ASSREAQDYGYT
TRBV7-3,TRBJ1-1,ASSLSQPGGEAF
TRBV4-2,TRBJ2-6,ASSQGGLAGVFAGANVLT
TRBV19,TRBJ1-6,ASSISTVNSPLH
TRBV5-1,TRBJ1-4,ASSFKGATNEKLF
TRBV20-1,TRBJ1-4,SARGGAGREKLF
TRBV29-1,TRBJ2-2,SAGTGGPTGELF
TRBV6-5,TRBJ2-2,ASSYSAESGELF
TRBV6-2/TRBV6-3,TRBJ2-1,ASRNIRAEQF
TRBV30,TRBJ2-5,AWSVTRETQY
TRBV6-2/TRBV6-3,TRBJ2-2,ASSLGLAVGELF
TRBV7-9,TRBJ2-1,ASSPRDGGAYNEQF
TRBV29-1,TRBJ1-1,SVEDHTGRTEAF
TRBV28,TRBJ1-2,ASSLRDRASYT
TRBV5-1,TRBJ1-1,ASSLGTGARMNTEAF
TRBV20-1,TRBJ2-3,SARPTQNTDTQY
TRBV24-1,TRBJ2-7,ATSDTYEQY
TRBV28,TRBJ2-1,ASSSLAGPTLNNEQF
TRBV20-1,TRBJ2-1,SARTPSAGYNEQF
TRBV11-1,TRBJ2-2,ASSLRGFRTGELF
TRBV10-2,TRBJ2-1,ASSEDRVYEQF
TRBV10-3,TRBJ2-1,AIREGTSGSTEQF
TRBV28,TRBJ2-3,ASSLPLAGGTDTQY
TRBV12-3/TRBV12-4,TRBJ1-5,ASRSSRTQPQH
TRBV3-1,TRBJ2-1,ASSQASLAGGNEQF
TRBV12-5,TRBJ2-2,ASSRSGERGELF
TRBV7-9,TRBJ1-2,ASSLDNNYGYT
TRBV20-1,TRBJ2-1,SARGWRYNEQF
TRBV4-2,TRBJ2-7,ASSQGWTSVEQY
TRBV5-1,TRBJ2-1,ASSLGDSYNEQF
TRBV11-2,TRBJ2-6,ASSLFLGANVLT
TRBV28,TRBJ1-5,ASGRAVQPQH
TRBV11-2,TRBJ1-6,ASSLGPDRGASPLH
TRBV20-1,TRBJ2-3,SARDATSGDTDTQY
TRBV20-1,TRBJ2-3,SAGLGTRPDTQY
TRBV28,TRBJ2-3,ASSPSVARGTDTQY
TRBV28,TRBJ1-1,ASTLSSNTEAF